A single sample is the source of the 2 T cell receptor beta chains below, sequenced in a study of blood T cells in healthy people across ages. PCR was performed a second time for about 6 to 12 cycles using a sample-barcoded 5' primer and a J-beta primer mix. TCRdb processed the 5' RACE reads anew with MiXCR; each CDR3 protein has one entry. Among about 1 million distinct CDR3 sequences listed, more than 35% were seen once. The sequencing input was blood. These receptors came from a woman aged 55-69 years in good health.

The sample holds many counts of this clonotype. The V call is TRBV11-2, the J call TRBJ2-3; D remains unclear. The CDR3 extends over 11 amino acids. Germline V gene sequence: CDR1 SGHAT, CDR2 FQNNGV. V gave up 1 base and J gave up 4 bases, with 0 bases separating them. Here the CDR3 DNA reads TGTGCCAGCAGCTTAGCAGATACGCAGTATTTT. Amino acids: CASSLADTQYF.

This clonotype has just a few counts. The CDR3 spells CSASEGGYTF. CDR3 in DNA: TGCAGTGCTAGCGAGGGTGGCTACACCTTC. The V gene is TRBV20-1, the J gene TRBJ1-2; D is unclear. The V and J ends lost 3 bases and 7 bases respectively, with 6 bases between them. From germline, CDR1 is DFQATT and CDR2 SNEGSKA (reference sequence). The CDR3 loop spans 10 amino acids.